The clone carrying this T cell receptor beta chain was seen a single time. The antigen remains undetermined. The sample comes from a study of cytomegalovirus exposure and HLA in healthy donors. Study results and caveats: Confirmation was obtained in vitro that three CMV-associated chains are specific for CMV antigens. TCR beta chains numbering 164 were designated cytomegalovirus-associated.

The data were produced by immunoSEQ multiplex PCR, yet TCRdb's version contains in-frame clones alone and is incomplete. The data hold 60,000 to 65,000 clones, with 95% observed a single time. The validation cohort, a group of over a hundred subjects, included the donors and was separate from the approximately 650-subject first cohort. The CDR3 has 18 residues. Germline V gives CDR1 SGHRS, CDR2 YFSETQ. Unmatched junction bases numbered 10, after V lost 4 bases and J lost 0 bases. This rearrangement joins TRBV5-1 to TRBJ2-1; 10 bases agree with TRBD1. The specimen was PBMCs. The sequence was collected from a woman under 30 in good health and CMV-seropositive. This CDR3 is CASSPRDRGQSSYNEQFF. DNA of the CDR3: TGCGCCAGCAGCCCCCGGGACAGGGGTCAGAGCTCCTACAATGAGCAGTTCTTC.